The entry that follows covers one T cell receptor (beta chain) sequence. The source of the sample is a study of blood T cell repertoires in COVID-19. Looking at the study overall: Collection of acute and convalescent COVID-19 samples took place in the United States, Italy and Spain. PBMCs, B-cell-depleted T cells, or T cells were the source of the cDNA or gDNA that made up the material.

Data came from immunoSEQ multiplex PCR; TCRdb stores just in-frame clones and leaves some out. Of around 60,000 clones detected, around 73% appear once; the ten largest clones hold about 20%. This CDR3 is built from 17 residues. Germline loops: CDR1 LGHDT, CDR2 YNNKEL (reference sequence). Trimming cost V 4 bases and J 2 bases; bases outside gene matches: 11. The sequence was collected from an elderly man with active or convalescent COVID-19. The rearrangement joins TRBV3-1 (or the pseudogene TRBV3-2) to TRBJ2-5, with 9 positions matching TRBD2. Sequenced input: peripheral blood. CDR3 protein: CASSRGGASGVQETQYF. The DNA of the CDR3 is TGTGCCAGCAGCCGCGGTGGGGCTAGCGGGGTTCAAGAGACCCAGTACTTC.